Listed here are 28 T cell receptor beta chains from one sample, sequenced in a study of T cells after yellow fever vaccination. TCRdb called the 5' RACE reads again in MiXCR, with one record for every CDR3 protein. The repertoire has roughly 240,000 distinct CDR3 sequences, about 7% of them found once; the top ten carry 0.85% to 1.2%. The sequencing used CD4+ T cells sorted from PBMCs, collected on the day of the yellow fever booster vaccination. These TCRs come from a man aged 25 to 45 who received the YFV17D yellow fever vaccine.

This clonotype was counted a few times. The chain combines TRBV29-1 with TRBJ2-1; TRBD1 matches 7 bases. With 7 bases clipped from V and 4 bases from J, the junction kept 4 bases outside the gene matches. The CDR3 is 12 residues long. The germline gives CDR1 SQVTM, CDR2 ANQGSEA. In DNA form, the CDR3 reads TGCAGCGCCGGGACAGCATACAATGAGCAGTTCTTC. Translated, it gives CSAGTAYNEQFF.

By sample fraction, this clonotype is medium-sized. The rearrangement links TRBV7-2 to TRBJ2-7; a weak D match, TRBD1 (5 bases). V was pared by 1 base and J by 1 base, with 11 bases between. This CDR3 region has 15 residues. Germline loops: CDR1 SGHTA, CDR2 FQGNSA. The CDR3 DNA sequence: TGTGCCAGCAGCTTAGGCCAAGACAGATCCTACGAGCAGTACTTC. This translates into CASSLGQDRSYEQYF.

In nucleotides, the CDR3 is TGTGCCACCAGCAGGTCAGGGGGCAGCAATCAGCCCCAGCATTTT. Its translation: CATSRSGGSNQPQHF. The rearrangement uses TRBV15 and TRBJ1-5; 8 nucleotides match TRBD1. The germline gives CDR1 LNHNV, CDR2 YYDKDF (reference sequence). V was pared by 3 bases and J by 1 base, with 2 bases of the junction left unmatched. The CDR3 sequence is 15 residues long. Variable domain in full (rest from reference TRBV15 and TRBJ1-5): DAMVIQNPRYQVTQFGKPVTLSCSQTLNHNVMYWYQQKSSQAPKLLFHYYDKDFNNEADTPDNFQSRRPNTSFCFLDIRSPGLGDTAMYLCATSRSGGSNQPQHFGDGTRLSIL.

Only a few counts were recorded for this clonotype. This sequence joins TRBV10-3 and TRBJ2-3; no clear D gene. The CDR3 totals 17 residues. CDR1 ENHRY and CDR2 SYGVKD come from the germline V gene. V gave up 4 bases and J gave up 1 base, with 18 bases separating them. The DNA of the CDR3 is TGTGCCATCAGTGGGTCGGGCCACCTTAGTGGCACAGATACGCAGTATTTT. This translates into CAISGSGHLSGTDTQYF.

V gene TRBV4-2 combines with J gene TRBJ2-5, with TRBD2 as a possible D gene (6 bases). The CDR3 is 15 residues long. V lost 4 bases, J lost 2 bases, and 14 bases lay in between. Germline CDR1 reads LGHNA; CDR2 reads YNFKEQ. The DNA for the CDR3 is TGTGCCAGCAGCCCCGGGGCGGGGTGGCAAGAGACCCAGTACTTC. It codes for CASSPGAGWQETQYF.

The chain is built from TRBV27 and TRBJ2-6, with D possibly being TRBD1 (6 bases). V lost 6 bases to trimming and J lost 2 bases, with 11 bases between them. Germline values: CDR1 MNHEY, CDR2 SMNVEV (reference sequence). The CDR3 loop spans 15 amino acids. In DNA, the CDR3 is TGTGCCAGCAGAATTTCAGGGGCTGGGGCCAACGTCCTGACTTTC. As protein: CASRISGAGANVLTF.

The chain combines TRBV20-1 with TRBJ2-1; TRBD2 aligns across 11 bases. Germline V gene sequence: CDR1 DFQATT, CDR2 SNEGSKA (reference sequence). There are 15 residues in the CDR3. J gave up 6 bases and V 3 bases, and 7 bases lay outside the gene matches. The CDR3 nucleotides read TGCAGTGCTAGCCCGACTAGCGGGAAGGTCAATGAGCAGTTCTTC. Translation: CSASPTSGKVNEQFF.

In this sample, this clonotype turned up many times. The rearrangement links TRBV20-1 to TRBJ2-6, with 10 positions matching TRBD2. The trim removed 6 bases at V and 0 bases at J, leaving 8 bases unmatched. The germline CDR1 and CDR2 sequences are DFQATT and SNEGSKA (reference sequence). The CDR3 covers 17 residues. For the CDR3, the DNA is TGCAGTGCCACCGACCCTAGCGGGAGCTCTGGGGCCAACGTCCTGACTTTC. Protein sequence: CSATDPSGSSGANVLTF.

This clonotype showed up just a few times. The rearrangement joins TRBV6-5 to TRBJ1-5, with unresolved D. V lost 2 bases and J 3 bases, leaving 5 bases between the germline ends. CDR1 is MNHEY, CDR2 SVGAGI, per germline. This CDR3 is 13 amino acids long. CDR3 coding DNA: TGTGCCAGCAGTTACCTATACAATCAGCCCCAGCATTTT. Amino acid sequence: CASSYLYNQPQHF.

A few counts support this clonotype. This chain connects TRBV10-3 to TRBJ2-3; D is unresolved. Per the germline V gene, CDR1 is ENHRY and CDR2 is SYGVKD. CDR3 length equals 11 residues. V was clipped by 10 bases and J by 5 bases, with 10 bases between them. CDR3 in DNA: TGTGCCACCTCTTTGGGAGATACGCAGTATTTT. It translates to CATSLGDTQYF.

The chain combines TRBV7-3 with TRBJ2-7; a weak D match, TRBD2 (5 bases). This CDR3 has 15 residues. Germline V gives CDR1 SGHTA, CDR2 FQGTGA. The V gene lost 5 bases and the J gene lost 3 bases, with 17 bases spanning the gap. CDR3 in amino acids: CASSPMDDGGYEQYF. In DNA, the CDR3 is TGTGCCAGCAGCCCCATGGATGACGGAGGCTACGAGCAGTACTTC.

V gene TRBV6-2 or TRBV6-3 combines with J gene TRBJ2-3, with 11 nucleotides matching TRBD2. Per germline, CDR1 MNHEY and CDR2 SVGEGT. The V and J ends lost 2 bases and 1 base, in that order; junction bases with no gene match: 17. The CDR3 sequence is 21 residues long. For the CDR3, the DNA is TGTGCCAGCAGTTACCCGTCCTACGGGGCTAGCGGGAGGCCCCGCACAGATACGCAGTATTTT. This codes for CASSYPSYGASGRPRTDTQYF.

There are a few counts of this clonotype. The J gene is TRBJ2-3, the V gene TRBV27; 10 positions match TRBD2. This CDR3 comprises 19 residues. Germline assignment: CDR1 MNHEY and CDR2 SMNVEV (reference sequence). The V segment lost 0 bases and the J segment 2 bases; nucleotides outside the gene matches: 11. This chain's CDR3 is CASSLSTSGRGLDTDTQYF. As DNA, the CDR3 is TGTGCCAGCAGTTTATCGACCAGCGGGAGGGGACTTGACACAGATACGCAGTATTTT.

Comment on this clonotype: A much larger clone is a single base away; this may be a read error. V gene TRBV19 combines with J gene TRBJ2-1; no clear D. The CDR3 consists of 13 residues. V lost 6 bases, J lost 4 bases, and 10 bases lay in between. Germline CDR1 is LNHDA and CDR2 is SQIVND (reference sequence). The CDR3 region has the DNA TGTGCCAGTAGGATGGATCAATACAATGAGCAGTTCTTC. This translates into CASRMDQYNEQFF.

This clonotype was observed once. Its ends do not fully match the called genes, so a read error is possible. The CDR3 DNA reads as TGCTGTGCTAGAGGGGGGCTAGCGGGAGGGGGTAGCACAGATACGCAGTATTTT. Its translation is CCARGGLAGGGSTDTQYF. The chain recombines TRBV20-1 with TRBJ2-3; 12 positions match TRBD2. The CDR3 extends over 18 amino acids. Looked up from germline, CDR1 is DFQATT and CDR2 is SNEGSKA (reference sequence).

The CDR3 sequence: CASSLVFGPGELFF. The DNA for the CDR3 is TGTGCCAGCAGCCTAGTATTCGGCCCCGGGGAGCTGTTTTTT. The gene calls are TRBV6-1 and TRBJ2-2; no clear D. Germline CDR1 reads MNHNS; CDR2 reads SASEGT. V was cut by 6 bases and J by 6 bases, with 14 bases left in between. The CDR3 consists of 14 residues.

The gene calls are TRBV7-9 and TRBJ2-3, with D unresolved. Between the trimmed V and J ends, which lost 2 bases and 2 bases, there was a span of 8 bases. Germline CDR1 reads SEHNR; CDR2 reads FQNEAQ (reference sequence). This CDR3 comprises 14 residues. The chain's CDR3 is CASSLSISTDTQYF. DNA of the CDR3: TGTGCCAGCAGCTTATCTATATCCACAGATACGCAGTATTTT.

The rearrangement uses TRBV20-1 and TRBJ2-5; TRBD2 agrees at 11 bases. This CDR3 comprises 15 residues. V was clipped by 3 bases and J by 3 bases; unmatched bases: 6. Per germline, CDR1 DFQATT and CDR2 SNEGSKA (reference sequence). CDR3 coding DNA: TGCAGTGCTAGGGATACGACTAGCGGGAAAGAGACCCAGTACTTC. Residues: CSARDTTSGKETQYF.

This clonotype was found a few times. The chain couples TRBV14 to TRBJ2-5, with 12 bases matching TRBD2. The CDR3 runs 15 residues. In germline, CDR1 is SGHDN, CDR2 FVKESK. With 2 bases clipped from V and 4 bases from J, the junction kept 2 bases outside the gene matches. This CDR3 reads CASSQLGLAGETQYF. CDR3 nucleotide sequence: TGTGCCAGCAGCCAACTGGGACTAGCGGGAGAGACCCAGTACTTC.

This clonotype was observed a handful of times. This chain connects TRBV12-3 or TRBV12-4 to TRBJ2-7; maybe TRBD2 (6 bases). V dropped 8 bases and J dropped 4 bases, with 15 bases sitting between them. The CDR3 is 13 amino acids. For the CDR3, the DNA is TGTGCCAGCGCTCGGGACTCGAGATACGAGCAGTACTTC. Residues: CASARDSRYEQYF.

J is TRBJ1-4 and V is TRBV7-6, with D unclear. Germline V gene lookup returns CDR1 SGHVS and CDR2 FNYEAQ. The V and J ends lost 2 bases and 13 bases respectively, with 14 bases between them. This CDR3 has 13 amino acids. The CDR3 reads CASSLRADRGLFF. Written as DNA, the CDR3 is TGTGCCAGCAGCTTAAGGGCAGACCGAGGACTGTTTTTT.

The CDR3 coding sequence is TGTGCCAGCAGCCCGCTACAGGGGCCAGGGGGGATTCAGTACTTC. This translates into CASSPLQGPGGIQYF. The chain recombines TRBV7-2 with TRBJ2-4; tentatively, D is TRBD1 (7 bases). The ends were cut back, 5 bases at V and 10 bases at J, with 21 bases in the middle. Germline V gives CDR1 SGHTA, CDR2 FQGNSA. The CDR3 has 15 residues.

V is TRBV20-1 and J is TRBJ2-1; weak D call: TRBD1 (7 bases). V shed 3 bases and J shed 0 bases, with 24 bases lying between them. CDR1 is DFQATT, CDR2 SNEGSKA, per germline (reference sequence). The CDR3 has 19 amino acids. The CDR3 sequence: CSARGKGASSADSYNEQFF. The CDR3 DNA is TGCAGTGCTAGGGGCAAGGGGGCCTCTAGCGCAGACTCCTACAATGAGCAGTTCTTC.

This clonotype was seen a handful of times. V usage is TRBV5-5 and J usage is TRBJ2-1; 7 bases fit TRBD2. The junction had 9 bases not matched to a gene; V was cut back by 4 bases and J by 2 bases. Per germline, CDR1 SGHKS and CDR2 YYEKEE (reference sequence). The CDR3 sequence is 16 residues long. CDR3 sequence: CASSIRGDAAYNEQFF. In DNA, the CDR3 is TGTGCCAGCAGCATCCGGGGGGACGCAGCCTACAATGAGCAGTTCTTC. The full variable domain, completed using reference TRBV5-5 and TRBJ2-1, is DAGVTQSPTHLIKTRGQQVTLRCSPISGHKSVSWYQQVLGQGPQFIFQYYEKEERGRGNFPDRFSARQFPNYSSELNVNALLLGDSALYLCASSIRGDAAYNEQFFGPGTRLTVL.

The chain is built from TRBV5-5 and TRBJ2-3, with D perhaps matching TRBD2 (6 bases). The CDR3 covers 16 residues. V was clipped by 2 bases and J by 2 bases, with 15 bases between them. Germline CDR1 is SGHKS and CDR2 is YYEKEE (reference sequence). CDR3 in amino acids: CASSFFRGRNTDTQYF. The CDR3 region has the DNA TGTGCCAGCAGCTTTTTTCGGGGGAGGAACACAGATACGCAGTATTTT.

This clonotype was seen more than once but under ten times. CDR3 sequence: CSVKIGTADPRETQYF. The CDR3 DNA is TGCAGCGTCAAAATTGGGACAGCTGACCCTAGGGAGACCCAGTACTTC. The rearrangement links TRBV29-1 to TRBJ2-5; TRBD1 matches 7 bases. Germline V gives CDR1 SQVTM, CDR2 ANQGSEA. The trim removed 6 bases at V and 5 bases at J, leaving 18 bases unmatched. This CDR3 comprises 16 residues.

The sample holds many counts of this clonotype. The chain couples TRBV3-1 to TRBJ2-2, with TRBD2 matching 14 bases. CDR1 is LGHDT and CDR2 is YNNKEL in the germline V gene (reference sequence). This CDR3 spans 19 amino acids. V trimming: 4 bases; J trimming: 1 base; junction bases outside the gene matches: 8. The chain's CDR3 is CASSPRGTSGRVNTGELFF. As DNA, the CDR3 is TGTGCCAGCAGCCCGCGTGGGACTAGCGGGAGAGTGAACACCGGGGAGCTGTTTTTT.

This clonotype was seen many times. The V gene is TRBV28, the J gene TRBJ2-3; 7 bases fit TRBD2. CDR1 is MDHEN, CDR2 SYDVKM, per germline. The CDR3 loop spans 17 amino acids. V gave up 8 bases and J gave up 1 base; unmatched junction bases: 15. As DNA, the CDR3 is TGTGCCAGCGGAGGATGGACGGGAGGCCCGGGCACAGATACGCAGTATTTT. Its protein product is CASGGWTGGPGTDTQYF.